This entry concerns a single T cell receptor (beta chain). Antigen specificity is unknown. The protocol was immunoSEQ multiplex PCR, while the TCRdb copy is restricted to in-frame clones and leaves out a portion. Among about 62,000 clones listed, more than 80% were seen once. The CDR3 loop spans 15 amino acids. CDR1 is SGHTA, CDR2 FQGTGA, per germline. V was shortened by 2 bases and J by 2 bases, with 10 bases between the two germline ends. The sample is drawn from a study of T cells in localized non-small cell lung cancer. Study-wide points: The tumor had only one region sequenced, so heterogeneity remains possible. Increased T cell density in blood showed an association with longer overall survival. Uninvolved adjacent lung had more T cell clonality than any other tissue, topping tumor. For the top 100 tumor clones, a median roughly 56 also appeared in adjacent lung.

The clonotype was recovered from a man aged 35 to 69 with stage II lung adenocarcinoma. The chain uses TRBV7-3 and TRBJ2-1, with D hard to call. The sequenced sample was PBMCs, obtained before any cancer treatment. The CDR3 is CASSLSRAPYNEQFF. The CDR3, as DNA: TGTGCCAGCAGCTTATCTAGGGCCCCCTACAATGAGCAGTTCTTC.